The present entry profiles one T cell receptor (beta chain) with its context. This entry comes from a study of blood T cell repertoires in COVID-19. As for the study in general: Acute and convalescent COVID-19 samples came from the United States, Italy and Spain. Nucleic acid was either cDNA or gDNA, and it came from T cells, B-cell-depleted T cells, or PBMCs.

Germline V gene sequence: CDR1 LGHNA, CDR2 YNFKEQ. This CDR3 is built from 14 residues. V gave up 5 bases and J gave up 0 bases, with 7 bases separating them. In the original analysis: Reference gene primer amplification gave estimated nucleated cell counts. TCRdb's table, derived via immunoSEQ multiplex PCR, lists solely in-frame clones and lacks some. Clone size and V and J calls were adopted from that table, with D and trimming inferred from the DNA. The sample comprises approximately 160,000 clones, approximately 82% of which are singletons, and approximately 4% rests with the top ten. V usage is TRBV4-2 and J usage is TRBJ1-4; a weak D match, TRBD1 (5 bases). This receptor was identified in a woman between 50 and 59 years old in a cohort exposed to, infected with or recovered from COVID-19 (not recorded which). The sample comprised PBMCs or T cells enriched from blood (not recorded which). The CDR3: CASSKQATNEKLFF. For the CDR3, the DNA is TGTGCCAGCAGCAAACAGGCAACTAATGAAAAACTGTTTTTT.